This record concerns one TCR beta chain sequence. Some clones are missing from TCRdb's copy, which holds only in-frame ones; the method was immunoSEQ multiplex PCR. The sample lists hundreds of thousands of clones; 80% to 90% were seen once. Germline CDR1 and CDR2: MNHEY and SMNVEV (reference sequence). Trimming took 0 bases from V and 4 from J, leaving 7 bases between them. The CDR3 has 15 amino acids. This entry belongs to a study of cytomegalovirus exposure and HLA in healthy donors. The TCR sequence derives from a woman under 30 in good health and CMV-seronegative. The sequenced sample consisted of PBMCs. The genes are TRBV27 and TRBJ2-6; no clear D. The CDR3 loop is CASSLSFAGANVLTF. CDR3 DNA: TGTGCCAGCAGTTTATCGTTCGCGGGGGCCAACGTCCTGACTTTC.